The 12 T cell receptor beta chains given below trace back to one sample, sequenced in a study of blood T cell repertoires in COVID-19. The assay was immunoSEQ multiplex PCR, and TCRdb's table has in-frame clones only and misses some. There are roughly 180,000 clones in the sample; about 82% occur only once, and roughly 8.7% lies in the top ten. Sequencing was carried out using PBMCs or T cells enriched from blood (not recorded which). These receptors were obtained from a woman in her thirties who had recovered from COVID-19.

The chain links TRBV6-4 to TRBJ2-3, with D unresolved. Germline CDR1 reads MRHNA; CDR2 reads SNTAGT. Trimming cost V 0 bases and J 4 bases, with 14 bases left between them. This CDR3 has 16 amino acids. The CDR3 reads CASSDSSASPSDTQYF. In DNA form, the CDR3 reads TGTGCCAGCAGTGACTCTTCCGCGTCCCCGTCAGATACGCAGTATTTT.

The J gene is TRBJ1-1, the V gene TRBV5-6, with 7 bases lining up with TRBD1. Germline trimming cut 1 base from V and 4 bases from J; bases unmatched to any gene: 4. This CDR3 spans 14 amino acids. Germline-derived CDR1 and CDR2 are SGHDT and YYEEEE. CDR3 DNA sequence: TGTGCCAGCAGCTTGAGACAGGGAGGCACTGAAGCTTTCTTT. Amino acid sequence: CASSLRQGGTEAFF. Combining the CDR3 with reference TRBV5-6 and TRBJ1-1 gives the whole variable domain DAGVTQSPTHLIKTRGQQVTLRCSPKSGHDTVSWYQQALGQGPQFIFQYYEEEERQRGNFPDRFSGHQFPNYSSELNVNALLLGDSALYLCASSLRQGGTEAFFGQGTRLTVV.

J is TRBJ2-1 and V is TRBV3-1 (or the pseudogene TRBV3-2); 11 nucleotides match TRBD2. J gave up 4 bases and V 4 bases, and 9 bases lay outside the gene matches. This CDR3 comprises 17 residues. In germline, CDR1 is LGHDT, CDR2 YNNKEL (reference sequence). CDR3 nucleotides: TGTGCCAGCAGCCGCGACTCCGGGACTAGCGGATACAATGAGCAGTTCTTC. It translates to CASSRDSGTSGYNEQFF.

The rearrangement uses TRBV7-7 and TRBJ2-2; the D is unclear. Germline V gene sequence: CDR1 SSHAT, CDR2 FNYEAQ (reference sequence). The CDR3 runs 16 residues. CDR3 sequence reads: CGVSAEDRANTGELFF. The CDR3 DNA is TGTGGAGTGAGTGCCGAAGATAGAGCGAACACCGGGGAGCTGTTTTTT.

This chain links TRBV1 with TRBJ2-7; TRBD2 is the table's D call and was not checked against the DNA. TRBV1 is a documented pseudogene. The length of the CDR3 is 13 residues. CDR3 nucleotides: TGCACCAGCAGCCAGGGACTAGCCTACGAGCAGTACTTC. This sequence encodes CTSSQGLAYEQYF.

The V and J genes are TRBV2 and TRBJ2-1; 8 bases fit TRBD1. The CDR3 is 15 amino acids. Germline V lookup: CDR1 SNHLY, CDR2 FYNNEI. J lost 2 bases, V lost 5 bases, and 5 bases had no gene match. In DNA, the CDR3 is TGTGCCAGCAGTAAAGACAGGGGACCCTACAATGAGCAGTTCTTC. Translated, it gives CASSKDRGPYNEQFF.

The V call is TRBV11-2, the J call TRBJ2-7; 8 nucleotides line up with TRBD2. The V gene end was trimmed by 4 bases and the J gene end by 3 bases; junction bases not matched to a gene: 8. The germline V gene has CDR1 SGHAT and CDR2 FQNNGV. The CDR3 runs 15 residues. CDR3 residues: CASSYEVRGGYEQYF. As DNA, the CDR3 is TGTGCCAGCAGCTATGAGGTCCGGGGGGGCTACGAGCAGTACTTC.

CDR3 sequence reads: CASSPQGNYGYTF. The CDR3 coding sequence is TGTGCCAGCAGCCCACAGGGGAACTATGGCTACACCTTC. The rearrangement links TRBV5-4 to TRBJ1-2; TRBD1 matches 7 bases. Unmatched junction bases numbered 2, after V lost 4 bases and J lost 2 bases. The CDR3 is 13 residues long. Looked up from germline, CDR1 is SGHNT and CDR2 is YYREEE (reference sequence).

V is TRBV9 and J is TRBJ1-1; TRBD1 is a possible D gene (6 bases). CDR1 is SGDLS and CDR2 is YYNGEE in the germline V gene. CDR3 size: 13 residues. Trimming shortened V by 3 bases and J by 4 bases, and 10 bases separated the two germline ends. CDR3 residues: CASSGGGGTEAFF. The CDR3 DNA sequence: TGTGCCAGCAGCGGAGGGGGGGGCACTGAAGCTTTCTTT.

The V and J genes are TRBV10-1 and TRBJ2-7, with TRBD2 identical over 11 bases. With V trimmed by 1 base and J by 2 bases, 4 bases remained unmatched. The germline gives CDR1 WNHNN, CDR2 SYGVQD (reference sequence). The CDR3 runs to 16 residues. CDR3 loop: CASSELLAGGPYEQYF. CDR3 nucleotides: TGCGCCAGCAGTGAGTTATTAGCGGGAGGGCCCTACGAGCAGTACTTC.

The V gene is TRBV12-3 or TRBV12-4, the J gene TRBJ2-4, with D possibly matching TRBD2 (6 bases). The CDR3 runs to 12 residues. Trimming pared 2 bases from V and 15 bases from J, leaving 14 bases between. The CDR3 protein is CASSLTAGYWYF. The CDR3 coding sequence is TGTGCCAGCAGTTTAACGGCGGGGTACTGGTACTTC.

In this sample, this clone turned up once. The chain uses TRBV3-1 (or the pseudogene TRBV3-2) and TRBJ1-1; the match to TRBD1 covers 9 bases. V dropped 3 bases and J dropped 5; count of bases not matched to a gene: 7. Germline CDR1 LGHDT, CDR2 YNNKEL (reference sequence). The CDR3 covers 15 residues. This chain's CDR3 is CASSQTGTGLTEAFF. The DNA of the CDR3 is TGTGCCAGCAGCCAGACCGGGACAGGGCTAACTGAAGCTTTCTTT.